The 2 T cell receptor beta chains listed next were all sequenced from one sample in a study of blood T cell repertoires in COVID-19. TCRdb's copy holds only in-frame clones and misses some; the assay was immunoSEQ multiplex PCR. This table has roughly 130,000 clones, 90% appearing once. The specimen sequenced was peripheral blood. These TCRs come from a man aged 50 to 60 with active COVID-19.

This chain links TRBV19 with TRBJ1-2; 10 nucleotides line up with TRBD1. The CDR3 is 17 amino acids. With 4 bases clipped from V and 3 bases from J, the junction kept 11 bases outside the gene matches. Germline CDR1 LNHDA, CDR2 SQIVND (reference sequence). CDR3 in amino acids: CASSTRTGGTRDYGYTF. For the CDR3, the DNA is TGTGCCAGTAGTACTCGGACAGGGGGAACGAGAGACTATGGCTACACCTTC.

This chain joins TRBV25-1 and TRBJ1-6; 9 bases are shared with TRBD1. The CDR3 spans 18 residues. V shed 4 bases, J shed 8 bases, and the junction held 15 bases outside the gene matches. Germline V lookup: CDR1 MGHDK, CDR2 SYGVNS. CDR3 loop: CASSGIGQGTGIYSPLHF. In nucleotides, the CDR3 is TGTGCCAGCAGTGGAATCGGCCAGGGGACAGGGATTTATTCACCCCTCCACTTT.